What follows is one T cell receptor (beta chain) and its context. Its antigen is unidentified. This sample stems from a study of a mutant IDH1 vaccine in newly diagnosed glioma. Study-wide background: Vaccine dosing followed radiotherapy by 4-6 weeks, or accompanied temozolomide cycles. Patients had received radiotherapy, temozolomide, or both previously, most receiving both.

Study-level findings and limits: Immune responses induced by vaccination arose in around 93% of the patients.

Repertoires were generated with immunoSEQ multiplex PCR, while TCRdb's copy carries only in-frame clones and drops some. The profile covers over 60,000 clones, with approximately 80% appearing a single time and around 5% taken by the ten largest. V was clipped by 3 bases and J by 5 bases, with 14 bases between them. The length of the CDR3 is 14 residues. The germline CDR1 and CDR2 sequences are KGHSH and LQKENI. Time point in this sample: week 35, safety follow-up. Each vaccine dose was 300 ug of mutant IDH1 20-mer peptide, with topical imiquimod. Vaccination of patients was performed eight times, in weeks 1, 3, 5, 7, 11, 15, 19 and 23.

The sequence was obtained from a man in his forties with glioma. The chain carries TRBV18 and TRBJ2-7; D not certain. Sample: PBMCs, taken from a glioma patient whose treatment included an IDH1 peptide vaccine. CDR3 protein: CASSPFGRGDEQYF. CDR3 nucleotides: TGTGCCAGCTCACCTTTCGGCCGAGGCGACGAGCAGTACTTC.